Described below is a single TCR beta chain sequence and its context. This entry belongs to a study of blood T cell repertoires in COVID-19. The overall study: The origin of the acute and convalescent COVID-19 samples was the United States, Italy and Spain. From T cells, B-cell-depleted T cells, or PBMCs came the material, which was cDNA or gDNA.

Losses at the gene ends were 1 base for V and 3 bases for J; bases not matched to a gene: 7. The CDR3 is 16 residues long. The germline V gene encodes CDR1 MNHEY and CDR2 SMNVEV (reference sequence). In the original workflow: Amplified reference gene primers provided the basis for estimating nucleated cell counts. Method: immunoSEQ multiplex PCR; TCRdb's copy keeps in-frame clones and lacks some. V and J calls plus clone size are reproduced from that table; the DNA served to infer D and trimming. The sample includes around 97,000 clones, over 75% seen only once; the top ten take about 20%. The specimen sequenced was peripheral blood. The chain recombines TRBV27 with TRBJ1-1, with 8 nucleotides matching TRBD1. This TCR was sampled from a human donor in a cohort sampled during active COVID-19. The CDR3 bases are TGTGCCAGCAGTTTATATGGGACAGGACAACACACTGAAGCTTTCTTT. Protein: CASSLYGTGQHTEAFF.